The next 22 T cell receptor beta chains were all read from a single sample in a study of T cell responses to AZD1222 COVID-19 vaccine. The assay was immunoSEQ multiplex PCR, and TCRdb's table has in-frame clones only and misses some. The data hold 150,000 to 200,000 clones, with 70% to 90% observed a single time. Specimen: peripheral blood, collected 28 days after the second AZD1222 dose. Receptors were obtained from an adult who received the AZD1222 COVID-19 vaccine.

The V gene is TRBV5-4, the J gene TRBJ2-1, with 7 positions matching TRBD2. Per germline, CDR1 SGHNT and CDR2 YYREEE (reference sequence). The CDR3 loop spans 16 amino acids. V lost 0 bases to trimming and J lost 0 bases; unmatched junction nucleotides: 3. DNA of the CDR3: TGTGCCAGCAGCTTGGCTAGCGGACGCTCCTACAATGAGCAGTTCTTC. Translating it yields CASSLASGRSYNEQFF.

The J gene is TRBJ1-1, the V gene TRBV19; possibly TRBD1 for D (6 bases). The CDR3 has 16 residues. Looked up from germline, CDR1 is LNHDA and CDR2 is SQIVND (reference sequence). The germline V and J ends were trimmed by 3 bases and 4 bases, with 18 bases remaining between them. Written as DNA, the CDR3 is TGTGCCAGTAGTATTAACAGGGAGTTTCTAACCACTGAAGCTTTCTTT. The encoded protein is CASSINREFLTTEAFF.

The J gene is TRBJ1-2, the V gene TRBV27, with 10 bases that match TRBD1. This CDR3 has 15 amino acids. Germline V gene sequence: CDR1 MNHEY, CDR2 SMNVEV (reference sequence). J was trimmed by 2 bases and V by 4 bases; bases with no gene match: 4. This chain's CDR3 is CASSYTGQGNYGYTF. The CDR3 region has the DNA TGTGCCAGCAGTTACACGGGACAGGGGAACTATGGCTACACCTTC.

The chain combines TRBV15 with TRBJ2-1; tentatively, D is TRBD1 (6 bases). The germline gives CDR1 LNHNV, CDR2 YYDKDF (reference sequence). CDR3 length: 12 amino acids. V gave up 4 bases and J gave up 9 bases, with 10 bases separating them. The CDR3 DNA is TGTGCCACCAGCACAGGGGTACCTGAGCAGTTCTTC. Translation gives CATSTGVPEQFF. Based on the CDR3 plus reference TRBV15 and TRBJ2-1, the full variable domain is DAMVIQNPRYQVTQFGKPVTLSCSQTLNHNVMYWYQQKSSQAPKLLFHYYDKDFNNEADTPDNFQSRRPNTSFCFLDIRSPGLGDTAMYLCATSTGVPEQFFGPGTRLTVL.

J is TRBJ1-1 and V is TRBV5-8; D might be TRBD1 (6 bases). In germline, CDR1 is SGHTS, CDR2 YDEGEE. Trimming took 4 bases from V and 4 from J, leaving 14 bases between them. The CDR3 covers 14 residues. The CDR3 sequence: CASSALQGITEAFF. In DNA form, the CDR3 reads TGTGCCAGCAGCGCATTGCAGGGGATCACTGAAGCTTTCTTT.

The chain links TRBV18 to TRBJ1-1, with 9 bases fitting TRBD1. The CDR3 has 14 residues. V gave up 8 bases and J gave up 3 bases; unmatched junction bases: 7. Germline CDR1 KGHSH, CDR2 LQKENI. The CDR3 loop reads CASAPRTGDTEAFF. The CDR3 nucleotides read TGTGCCAGCGCCCCTAGGACAGGGGACACTGAAGCTTTCTTT.

V usage is TRBV24-1 and J usage is TRBJ1-5, with a tentative D call TRBD1 (5 bases). V lost 4 bases, J lost 3 bases, and 6 bases lay in between. The CDR3 runs 13 residues. Germline V gene lookup returns CDR1 KGHDR and CDR2 SFDVKD. CDR3 loop: CATSETDNQPQHF. The CDR3 DNA reads TGTGCCACCAGTGAGACAGACAATCAGCCCCAGCATTTT.

The chain couples TRBV2 to TRBJ2-3; 9 bases line up with TRBD2. The CDR3 runs to 15 residues. Unmatched junction bases numbered 3, after V lost 3 bases and J lost 2 bases. CDR1 and CDR2 from the germline V gene are SNHLY and FYNNEI. The CDR3 sequence: CASSDGGGATDTQYF. In DNA, the CDR3 is TGTGCCAGCAGTGATGGCGGGGGGGCCACAGATACGCAGTATTTT.

This chain joins TRBV4-3 and TRBJ1-6; D is undetermined. CDR1 and CDR2 from the germline V gene are LGHNA and YSLEER. V lost 1 base, J lost 9 bases, and 10 bases lay in between. The CDR3 loop spans 14 amino acids. CDR3 bases: TGCGCCAGCAGCCAAGTTAGTACTGGTTCACCCCTCCACTTT. It encodes CASSQVSTGSPLHF.

The V gene is TRBV24-1, the J gene TRBJ1-1, with a weak D call TRBD1 (6 bases). CDR1 and CDR2 from the germline V gene are KGHDR and SFDVKD. The CDR3 has 12 amino acids. V dropped 2 bases and J dropped 11 bases, with 11 bases sitting between them. CDR3: CATSDSDGGAFF. CDR3 DNA sequence: TGTGCCACCAGTGATTCAGACGGGGGCGCTTTCTTT.

Concerning this clone: One end of the junction is discordant with germline, which a read error may explain. This rearrangement joins TRBV7-7 to TRBJ2-5; possible D gene TRBD1, 6 bases. The CDR3 has 15 residues. Germline CDR1 is SSHAT and CDR2 is FNYEAQ (reference sequence). As DNA, the CDR3 is TGTGCTAGCAGCCCTCGTCCCTCAGGGGTAGAGACCCAGTACTTC. Its protein is CASSPRPSGVETQYF.

CDR3 nucleotide sequence: TGTGCCAGCAGCTTAGCTGGGGGAGATACGCAGTATTTT. It codes for CASSLAGGDTQYF. This chain connects TRBV7-2 to TRBJ2-3; D assignment may be TRBD1 or TRBD2 (5 bases each). This CDR3 has 13 residues. V dropped 0 bases and J dropped 5 bases, with 6 bases sitting between them. Germline V gene lookup returns CDR1 SGHTA and CDR2 FQGNSA.

This sequence joins TRBV28 and TRBJ1-2; possible D gene TRBD1, 6 bases. From germline, CDR1 is MDHEN and CDR2 SYDVKM. The CDR3 totals 16 residues. The V and J ends lost 6 bases and 1 base respectively, with 18 bases between them. This CDR3 reads CASRVSAGASNYGYTF. The CDR3 nucleotides read TGTGCCAGCAGAGTGAGCGCAGGGGCAAGTAACTATGGCTACACCTTC.

The chain carries TRBV6-5 and TRBJ1-1; no definite D call. Germline V gene sequence: CDR1 MNHEY, CDR2 SVGAGI. V was shortened by 8 bases and J by 9 bases, with 22 bases between the two germline ends. This CDR3 has 14 residues. This CDR3 is CASQPDPMDRKAFF. The CDR3 DNA reads TGTGCCAGCCAACCGGACCCTATGGATAGAAAAGCTTTCTTT.

This sequence joins TRBV2 and TRBJ2-2; 7 positions agree with TRBD1. V was pared by 6 bases and J by 5 bases, with 3 bases of the junction left unmatched. The CDR3 has 13 amino acids. Germline V gene lookup returns CDR1 SNHLY and CDR2 FYNNEI. The CDR3 sequence: CASSETGTGELFF. The CDR3 DNA reads as TGTGCCAGCAGCGAGACAGGGACCGGGGAGCTGTTTTTT. Using reference TRBV2 and TRBJ2-2 for the parts outside the CDR3, the full variable domain is EPEVTQTPSHQVTQMGQEVILRCVPISNHLYFYWYRQILGQKVEFLVSFYNNEISEKSEIFDDQFSVERPDGSNFTLKIRSTKLEDSAMYFCASSETGTGELFFGEGSRLTVL.

The chain has TRBV19 and TRBJ2-3; D call uncertain. The CDR3 length is 14 residues. The germline gives CDR1 LNHDA, CDR2 SQIVND (reference sequence). V lost 5 bases and J 2 bases, leaving 11 bases between the germline ends. CDR3: CASSFFSFTDTQYF. CDR3 in DNA: TGTGCCAGTAGTTTCTTTAGTTTCACAGATACGCAGTATTTT.

The V gene is TRBV6-5, the J gene TRBJ1-5, with D maybe TRBD1 (5 bases). Germline CDR1 reads MNHEY; CDR2 reads SVGAGI. This CDR3 contains 14 residues. V shed 5 bases and J shed 8 bases, with 16 bases lying between them. In DNA, the CDR3 is TGTGCCAGCAGTCCCTCCGGGATGGGGGAGCCCCAGCATTTT. Translated: CASSPSGMGEPQHF.

The chain links TRBV12-3 or TRBV12-4 to TRBJ1-2, with D possibly matching TRBD1 (6 bases). V was clipped by 5 bases and J by 2 bases, with 9 bases between them. CDR3 length: 13 residues. The CDR3 DNA sequence: TGTGCCAGCAGTGACAGGAGAAACTATGGCTACACCTTC. Encoded protein: CASSDRRNYGYTF.

The gene calls are TRBV5-1 and TRBJ1-4; D not resolved. The CDR3 totals 15 residues. The germline CDR1 and CDR2 sequences are SGHRS and YFSETQ. Trimming removed 4 bases at V and 0 bases at J, with 10 bases between. Written as DNA, the CDR3 is TGCGCCAGCAGCCCGTCCGGGGCAACTAATGAAAAACTGTTTTTT. It yields the protein CASSPSGATNEKLFF.

This rearrangement joins TRBV2 to TRBJ1-1; unclear D gene. Germline lookup yields CDR1 SNHLY and CDR2 FYNNEI. The CDR3 spans 15 residues. Between the trimmed V and J ends, which lost 6 bases and 0 bases, there was a span of 14 bases. The CDR3: CASRSREGVNTEAFF. CDR3 nucleotide sequence: TGTGCCAGCAGAAGTAGGGAGGGTGTGAACACTGAAGCTTTCTTT.

The chain employs TRBV9 and TRBJ2-6; D unresolved. The V and J ends lost 0 bases and 2 bases respectively, with 9 bases between them. Germline lookup yields CDR1 SGDLS and CDR2 YYNGEE. This CDR3 contains 16 residues. Here the CDR3 DNA reads TGTGCCAGCAGCGTAGGTATAACGGCTGGGGCCAACGTCCTGACTTTC. Translating it yields CASSVGITAGANVLTF.

This clone was seen more than once but under ten times. The V gene is TRBV19, the J gene TRBJ2-7; 10 nucleotides align to TRBD1. From germline, CDR1 is LNHDA and CDR2 SQIVND (reference sequence). The CDR3 covers 12 residues. Unmatched junction bases numbered 5, after V lost 9 bases and J lost 6 bases. CDR3: CASRTGGGEQYF. CDR3 coding DNA: TGTGCCAGCCGGACAGGGGGGGGCGAGCAGTACTTC.